This T cell receptor (beta chain) was identified in a study of OX40 agonist ivuxolimab in advanced cancers. Background on the study: Patient treatment consisted of intravenous ivuxolimab administration every 2 weeks at 0.01 to 10 mg/kg.

Trimming pared 3 bases from V and 2 bases from J, leaving 9 bases between. In germline, CDR1 is SGHVS, CDR2 FQNEAQ. The CDR3 spans 14 residues. Points from the study as a whole: Researchers did not determine the expanded peripheral T cells' antigen specificity. Within 6 weeks, CD4+ and CD8+ blood T cells expanded clonally at 0.1 to 3.0 mg/kg. Patients who responded partially at 0.1-3.0 mg/kg showed clonal expansion ranking among the lowest.

TCRdb's table, derived via immunoSEQ multiplex PCR, lists solely in-frame clones and lacks some. The data show 25,000 to 30,000 clones, around three quarters seen once. Remarks on this clone: The antigen remains unidentified.

The clonotype was recovered from an adult with an advanced solid tumor such as melanoma, head and neck, liver or kidney cancer. The chain employs TRBV7-8 and TRBJ2-3; D uncertain. The input for sequencing was CD4+ or CD8+ T cells sorted from blood, taken in a trial of the OX40 agonist ivuxolimab. In nucleotides, the CDR3 is TGTGCCAGCAGCTTTACACAAGTCACAGATACGCAGTATTTT. Its translation is CASSFTQVTDTQYF.